Listed below are T cell receptor beta chains from one sample, sequenced in a study of T cells after yellow fever vaccination. TCRdb re-called the 5' RACE reads through MiXCR, storing one row per CDR3 protein. The table records a few hundred thousand distinct CDR3 sequences, around 3.6% of them present only once. Sequencing was performed on PBMCs, taken on the day of the yellow fever booster vaccination. The receptors were gathered from a man aged 18 to 30 who received the YFV17D yellow fever vaccine. Both conserved end residues are trimmed from each CDR3.

j_gene: TRBJ1-1
v_gene: TRBV12-3/TRBV12-4
CDR3aa: ASTSAPRGTEAF

j_gene: TRBJ2-1
v_gene: TRBV2
CDR3aa: ASISDRSYNEQF

j_gene: TRBJ2-6
v_gene: TRBV5-1
CDR3aa: ASSPGQLGANVLT

j_gene: TRBJ2-5
v_gene: TRBV2
CDR3aa: ASMGRRTGGETQY

j_gene: TRBJ2-7
v_gene: TRBV7-3
CDR3aa: ASSLAARSEQY

j_gene: TRBJ2-5
v_gene: TRBV7-2
CDR3aa: ASSPLPSGGGGTQY

j_gene: TRBJ1-4
v_gene: TRBV4-3
CDR3aa: ASSHLSGPATNEKLF

j_gene: TRBJ2-2
v_gene: TRBV29-1
CDR3aa: SVLLQGRTGELF

j_gene: TRBJ1-2
v_gene: TRBV7-9
CDR3aa: AGESGNYGYT

j_gene: TRBJ2-2
v_gene: TRBV11-2
CDR3aa: ASSPGGTNTGELF

j_gene: TRBJ2-1
v_gene: TRBV7-6
CDR3aa: ASSFGLAGINEQF

j_gene: TRBJ2-1
v_gene: TRBV5-4
CDR3aa: ASSLAGRVIDEQF

j_gene: TRBJ1-1
v_gene: TRBV10-3
CDR3aa: AISEARGGTEAF

j_gene: TRBJ1-1
v_gene: TRBV20-1
CDR3aa: SARDSPGGLAEAF

j_gene: TRBJ1-5
v_gene: TRBV12-3/TRBV12-4
CDR3aa: ASSNRWTGDQPQH

j_gene: TRBJ2-3
v_gene: TRBV9
CDR3aa: ASSVSGATDTQY

j_gene: TRBJ1-5
v_gene: TRBV7-2
CDR3aa: ASSFLYAQPQH

j_gene: TRBJ2-3
v_gene: TRBV12-3/TRBV12-4
CDR3aa: ASSLALLAGGLTDTQY

j_gene: TRBJ2-1
v_gene: TRBV20-1
CDR3aa: SARAVGSHEQF

j_gene: TRBJ1-1
v_gene: TRBV7-2
CDR3aa: ASTLLTEAF

j_gene: TRBJ2-7
v_gene: TRBV12-3/TRBV12-4
CDR3aa: ASSPGLGRVEEQY

j_gene: TRBJ1-1
v_gene: TRBV5-4
CDR3aa: TSSLERAGRTDTEAF

j_gene: TRBJ2-1
v_gene: TRBV6-5
CDR3aa: ASRGGQRPEQF

j_gene: TRBJ2-7
v_gene: TRBV4-3
CDR3aa: ASSQARLAGELYEQY

j_gene: TRBJ2-2
v_gene: TRBV14
CDR3aa: ASSQSSNTGELF

j_gene: TRBJ1-1
v_gene: TRBV10-3
CDR3aa: AIKGGGSNTEAF

j_gene: TRBJ2-4
v_gene: TRBV3-1
CDR3aa: ASQGTSGALAKNIQY

j_gene: TRBJ1-6
v_gene: TRBV5-6
CDR3aa: ASSSPLTGPKIH

j_gene: TRBJ1-1
v_gene: TRBV20-1
CDR3aa: SATSGQMNTEAF

j_gene: TRBJ2-2
v_gene: TRBV19
CDR3aa: ASSRLTRGGELF

j_gene: TRBJ2-5
v_gene: TRBV12-5
CDR3aa: ASGLATTDTSYQETQY

j_gene: TRBJ2-7
v_gene: TRBV6-2/TRBV6-3
CDR3aa: ASSYAGAYEQY

j_gene: TRBJ1-1
v_gene: TRBV21-1
CDR3aa: ASSKAPGQGPEAF

j_gene: TRBJ2-5
v_gene: TRBV12-3/TRBV12-4
CDR3aa: ASSFSRRETQY

j_gene: TRBJ1-2
v_gene: TRBV7-9
CDR3aa: ASSPHGAVGWSYGYT

j_gene: TRBJ2-1
v_gene: TRBV5-1
CDR3aa: ASSMDVSSYNEQF

j_gene: TRBJ1-1
v_gene: TRBV3-1
CDR3aa: ASSLLQGTEAF

j_gene: TRBJ2-2
v_gene: TRBV5-4
CDR3aa: ASSPEFGVSGELF

j_gene: TRBJ2-2
v_gene: TRBV5-5
CDR3aa: ASSPSGDRGAGELF

j_gene: TRBJ2-3
v_gene: TRBV28
CDR3aa: ASSQGWTDTQY

j_gene: TRBJ1-1
v_gene: TRBV18
CDR3aa: ASSPPSQGVAEAF

j_gene: TRBJ2-6
v_gene: TRBV5-1
CDR3aa: ASSGTASSGANVLT

j_gene: TRBJ2-7
v_gene: TRBV3-1
CDR3aa: ASSQDGLGLASYEQY

j_gene: TRBJ2-4
v_gene: TRBV19
CDR3aa: ASRPGQSKNIQY

j_gene: TRBJ2-2
v_gene: TRBV6-2/TRBV6-3
CDR3aa: ASSYRGTAYTGELF

j_gene: TRBJ2-6
v_gene: TRBV12-3/TRBV12-4
CDR3aa: ASSLSQISGANVLT

j_gene: TRBJ2-1
v_gene: TRBV6-2/TRBV6-3
CDR3aa: ASSSGTGYPSEQF

j_gene: TRBJ1-1
v_gene: TRBV4-3
CDR3aa: ASSQQGPDTEAF

j_gene: TRBJ2-1
v_gene: TRBV5-1
CDR3aa: ASSWTSSNEQF

j_gene: TRBJ2-5
v_gene: TRBV18
CDR3aa: ASSPGQETQY